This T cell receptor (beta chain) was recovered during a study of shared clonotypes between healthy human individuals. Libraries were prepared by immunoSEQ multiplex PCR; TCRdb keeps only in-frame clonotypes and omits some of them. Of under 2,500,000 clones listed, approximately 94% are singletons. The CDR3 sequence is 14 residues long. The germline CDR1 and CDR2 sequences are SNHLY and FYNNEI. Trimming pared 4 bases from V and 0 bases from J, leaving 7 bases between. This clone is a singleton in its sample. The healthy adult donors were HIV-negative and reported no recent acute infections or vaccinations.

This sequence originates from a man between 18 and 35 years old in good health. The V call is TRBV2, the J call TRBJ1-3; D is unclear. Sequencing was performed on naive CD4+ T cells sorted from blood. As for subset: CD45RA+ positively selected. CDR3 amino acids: CASSGVSSGNTIYF. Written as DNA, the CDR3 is TGTGCCAGCAGTGGTGTTTCCTCTGGAAACACCATATATTTT.